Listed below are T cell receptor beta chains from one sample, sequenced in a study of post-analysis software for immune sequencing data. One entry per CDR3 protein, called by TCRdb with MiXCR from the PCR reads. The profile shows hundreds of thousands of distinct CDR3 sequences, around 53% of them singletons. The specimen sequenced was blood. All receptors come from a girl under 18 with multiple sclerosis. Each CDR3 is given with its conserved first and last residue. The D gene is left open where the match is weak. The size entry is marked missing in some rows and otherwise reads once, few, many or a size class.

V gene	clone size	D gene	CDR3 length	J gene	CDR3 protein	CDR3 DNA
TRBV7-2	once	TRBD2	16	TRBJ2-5	CASSGGLAGDPQTQYF	TGTGCCAGCAGCGGCGGACTAGCGGGAGACCCCCAGACCCAGTACTTC
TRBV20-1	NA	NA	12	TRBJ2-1	CSARDHRNEQFF	TGCAGTGCTAGAGATCATAGGAATGAGCAGTTCTTC
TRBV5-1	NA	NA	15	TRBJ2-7	CASSRRGQHSYEQYF	TGCGCCAGCAGCCGCCGAGGGCAGCACTCCTACGAGCAGTACTTC
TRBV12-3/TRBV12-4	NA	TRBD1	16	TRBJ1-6	CASSPRGGQANSPLHF	TGTGCCAGCAGTCCACGAGGGGGACAGGCAAATTCACCCCTCCACTTT
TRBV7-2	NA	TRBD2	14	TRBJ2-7	CASSSGLAYHEQYF	TGTGCCAGCAGCTCCGGACTAGCGTACCACGAGCAGTACTTC
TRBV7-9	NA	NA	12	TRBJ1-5	CASSSGRQPQHF	TGTGCCAGCAGCTCGGGAAGACAGCCCCAGCATTTT
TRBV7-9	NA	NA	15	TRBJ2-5	CASSPPGGDQETQYF	TGTGCCAGCAGCCCCCCAGGCGGGGACCAAGAGACCCAGTACTTC
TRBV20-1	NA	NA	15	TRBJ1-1	CSARVRGRGNTEAFF	TGCAGTGCTAGAGTCAGGGGCAGGGGGAACACTGAAGCTTTCTTT
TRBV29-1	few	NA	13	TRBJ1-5	CSVEVSRNQPQHF	TGCAGCGTTGAAGTAAGTCGAAATCAGCCCCAGCATTTT
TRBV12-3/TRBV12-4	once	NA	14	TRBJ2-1	CASSASKGVDEQFF	TGTGCCAGCAGCGCCTCAAAGGGGGTGGATGAGCAGTTCTTC
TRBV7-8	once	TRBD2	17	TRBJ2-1	CASSLSGGLAGYNEQFF	TGTGCCAGCAGCCTATCGGGGGGGCTAGCGGGTTACAATGAGCAGTTCTTC
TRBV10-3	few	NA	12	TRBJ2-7	CAISRDNYEQYF	TGTGCCATCTCTCGGGACAACTACGAGCAGTACTTC
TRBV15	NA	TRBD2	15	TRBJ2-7	CATSGLAVRTYEQYF	TGTGCCACCAGCGGGCTAGCGGTGAGAACCTACGAGCAGTACTTC
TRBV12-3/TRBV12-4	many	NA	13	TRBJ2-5	CASSLGLKETQYF	TGTGCCAGCAGTTTGGGACTTAAAGAGACCCAGTACTTC
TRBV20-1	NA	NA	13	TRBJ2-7	CSARHQYNYEQYF	TGCAGTGCTAGACACCAATACAACTACGAGCAGTACTTC
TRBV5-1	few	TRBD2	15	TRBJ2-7	CASSYTGLEPYEQYF	TGCGCCAGCAGTTACACGGGACTAGAGCCCTACGAGCAGTACTTC
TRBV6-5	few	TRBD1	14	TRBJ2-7	CASSKWDRVSEQYF	TGTGCCAGCAGCAAATGGGACAGGGTTAGCGAGCAGTACTTC
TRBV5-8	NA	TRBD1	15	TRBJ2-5	CASSSYPDRAETQYF	TGTGCCAGCAGCTCCTACCCGGACAGGGCGGAGACCCAGTACTTC
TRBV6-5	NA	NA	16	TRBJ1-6	CASSYHSDRLQSPLHF	TGTGCCAGCAGTTACCATTCCGACAGGTTGCAGTCACCCCTCCACTTT
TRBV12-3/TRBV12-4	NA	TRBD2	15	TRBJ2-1	CASRVGLAFNNEQFF	TGTGCCAGCAGGGTGGGACTAGCATTCAACAATGAGCAGTTCTTC
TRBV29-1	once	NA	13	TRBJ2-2	CSVSDIYTGELFF	TGCAGCGTTTCGGACATCTATACCGGGGAGCTGTTTTTT
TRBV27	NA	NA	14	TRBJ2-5	CASSFQGWRETQYF	TGTGCCAGCAGTTTCCAGGGATGGAGAGAGACCCAGTACTTC
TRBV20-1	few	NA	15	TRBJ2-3	CSARDWTAATDTQYF	TGCAGTGCTAGAGATTGGACGGCCGCTACAGATACGCAGTATTTT
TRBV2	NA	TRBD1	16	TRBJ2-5	CASRAAGTGGYETQYF	TGTGCCAGCAGAGCTGCCGGGACAGGGGGTTACGAGACCCAGTACTTC
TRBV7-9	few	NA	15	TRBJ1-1	CASSVAPGPYTEAFF	TGTGCCAGCAGCGTTGCTCCGGGACCCTACACTGAAGCTTTCTTT
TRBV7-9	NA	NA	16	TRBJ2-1	CASSFDMRAPYNEQFF	TGTGCCAGCAGCTTTGATATGAGGGCCCCATACAATGAGCAGTTCTTC
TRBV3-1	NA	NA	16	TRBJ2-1	CASSQDRQSSYNEQFF	TGTGCCAGCAGCCAAGACAGGCAGAGCTCCTACAATGAGCAGTTCTTC
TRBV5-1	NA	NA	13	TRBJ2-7	CASSLRGQDEQYF	TGCGCCAGCAGCTTGCGGGGGCAAGACGAGCAGTACTTC
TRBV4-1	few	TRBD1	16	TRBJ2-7	CASSQDPGTGGDEQYF	TGCGCCAGCAGCCAAGATCCCGGGACAGGGGGCGACGAGCAGTACTTC
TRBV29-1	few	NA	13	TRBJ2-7	CSVGGATAYEQYF	TGCAGCGTTGGGGGAGCGACAGCCTACGAGCAGTACTTC
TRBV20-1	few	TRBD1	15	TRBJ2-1	CSARKTGGSYNEQFF	TGCAGTGCTAGAAAGACAGGGGGGAGCTACAATGAGCAGTTCTTC
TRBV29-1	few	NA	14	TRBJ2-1	CSVEGARSYNEQFF	TGCAGCGTTGAAGGAGCCAGATCCTACAATGAGCAGTTCTTC
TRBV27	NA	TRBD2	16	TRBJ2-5	CASSPWSGGSQGTQYF	TGTGCCAGCAGTCCTTGGAGCGGGGGGAGCCAAGGGACCCAGTACTTC
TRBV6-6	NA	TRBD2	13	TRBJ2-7	CAIRPGGVYEQYF	TGTGCCATCCGTCCTGGGGGGGTCTACGAGCAGTACTTC
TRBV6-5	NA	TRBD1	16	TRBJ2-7	CASTDSGGQGSSEQYF	TGTGCCAGCACGGACTCGGGGGGACAGGGATCCTCCGAGCAGTACTTC
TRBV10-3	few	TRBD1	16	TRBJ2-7	CAISDRDRGFSYEQYF	TGTGCCATCAGTGACCGGGACAGGGGATTCTCCTACGAGCAGTACTTC
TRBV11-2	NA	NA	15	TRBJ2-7	CASSFKTPYSYEQYF	TGTGCCAGCAGCTTTAAGACACCTTACTCCTACGAGCAGTACTTC
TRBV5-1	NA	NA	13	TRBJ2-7	CASRQGKIGEQYF	TGCGCCAGCAGGCAGGGGAAGATAGGAGAGCAGTACTTC
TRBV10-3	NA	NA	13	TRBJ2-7	CAISTGGWREQYF	TGTGCCATCAGTACTGGGGGCTGGCGCGAGCAGTACTTC
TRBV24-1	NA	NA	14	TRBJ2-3	CATSDLRESDTQYF	TGTGCCACCAGTGACTTACGGGAGTCAGATACGCAGTATTTT
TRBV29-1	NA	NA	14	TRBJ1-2	CSTTGAGDAYGYTF	TGCAGCACAACCGGGGCAGGGGATGCTTATGGCTACACCTTC
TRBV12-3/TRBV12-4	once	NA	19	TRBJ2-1	CASSLGFRERLSSYNEQFF	TGTGCCAGCAGTTTAGGATTTAGGGAGCGGTTGAGCTCCTACAATGAGCAGTTCTTC
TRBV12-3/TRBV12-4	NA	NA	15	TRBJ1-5	CASSLIQRNNQPQHF	TGTGCCAGCAGTTTAATCCAGCGCAACAATCAGCCCCAGCATTTT
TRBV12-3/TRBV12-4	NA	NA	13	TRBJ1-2	CANRDTGLYGYTF	TGTGCCAACAGGGATACAGGATTATATGGCTACACCTTC
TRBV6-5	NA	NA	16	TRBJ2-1	CASSYSTGVLYNEQFF	TGTGCCAGCAGTTACTCCACGGGTGTCCTCTACAATGAGCAGTTCTTC
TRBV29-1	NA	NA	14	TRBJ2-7	CSVEPGTGAHEQYF	TGCAGCGTTGAACCGGGAACGGGGGCCCACGAGCAGTACTTC
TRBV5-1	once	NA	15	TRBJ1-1	CASSLVPINTAEAFF	TGCGCCAGCAGCTTGGTCCCTATAAACACGGCTGAAGCTTTCTTT
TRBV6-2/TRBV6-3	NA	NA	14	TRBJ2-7	CASSSDSALWGQYF	TGTGCCAGCAGTTCGGACAGTGCCCTTTGGGGGCAGTACTTC
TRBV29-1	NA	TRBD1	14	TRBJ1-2	CSVERGTGVDGYTF	TGCAGCGTTGAAAGGGGGACAGGGGTGGATGGCTACACCTTC
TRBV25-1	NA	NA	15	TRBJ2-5	CASSELGRAGGEQYF	TGTGCCAGCAGTGAACTGGGCAGGGCCGGGGGTGAGCAGTACTTC
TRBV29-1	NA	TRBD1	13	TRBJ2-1	CSVAPGTGWEQFF	TGCAGCGTTGCCCCCGGGACAGGGTGGGAGCAGTTCTTC
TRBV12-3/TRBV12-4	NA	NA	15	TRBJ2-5	CASSFGPSVGETQYF	TGTGCCAGCAGTTTCGGACCCTCCGTGGGAGAGACCCAGTACTTC
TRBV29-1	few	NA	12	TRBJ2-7	CSVADTSYEQYF	TGCAGCGTGGCGGACACCTCCTACGAGCAGTACTTC
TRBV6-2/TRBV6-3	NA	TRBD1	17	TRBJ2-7	CASSYNIKRQGTDEQYF	TGTGCCAGCAGTTACAACATAAAAAGACAGGGGACCGACGAGCAGTACTTC
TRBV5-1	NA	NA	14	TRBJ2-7	CASSFGGAGYEQYF	TGCGCCAGCAGCTTCGGGGGCGCTGGATACGAGCAGTACTTC